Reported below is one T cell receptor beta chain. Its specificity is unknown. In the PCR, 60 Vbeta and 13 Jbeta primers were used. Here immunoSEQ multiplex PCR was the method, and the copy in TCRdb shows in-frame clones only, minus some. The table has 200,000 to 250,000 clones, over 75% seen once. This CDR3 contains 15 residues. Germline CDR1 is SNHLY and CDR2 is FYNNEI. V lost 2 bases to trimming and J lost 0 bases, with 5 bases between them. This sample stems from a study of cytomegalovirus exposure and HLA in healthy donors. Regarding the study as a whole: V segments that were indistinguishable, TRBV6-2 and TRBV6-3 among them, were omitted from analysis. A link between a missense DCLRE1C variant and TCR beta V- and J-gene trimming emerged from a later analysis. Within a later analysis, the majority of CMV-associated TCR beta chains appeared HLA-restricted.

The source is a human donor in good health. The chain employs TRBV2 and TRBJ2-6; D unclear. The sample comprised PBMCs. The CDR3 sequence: CASSESSSGANVLTF. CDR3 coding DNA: TGTGCCAGCAGTGAATCTAGCTCTGGGGCCAACGTCCTGACTTTC.